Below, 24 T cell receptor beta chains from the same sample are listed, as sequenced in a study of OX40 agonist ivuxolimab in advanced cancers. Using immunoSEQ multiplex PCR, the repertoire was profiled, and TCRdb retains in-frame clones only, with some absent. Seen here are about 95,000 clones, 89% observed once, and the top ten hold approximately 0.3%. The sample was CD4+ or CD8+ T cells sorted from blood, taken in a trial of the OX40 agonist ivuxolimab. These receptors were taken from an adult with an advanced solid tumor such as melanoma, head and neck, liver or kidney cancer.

The CDR3: CASSQGLQGAGGNTIYF. CDR3 sequence (DNA): TGCGCCAGCAGCCAAGGTCTACAGGGGGCGGGAGGAAACACCATATATTTT. The V call is TRBV4-1, the J call TRBJ1-3; 9 bases align to TRBD1. CDR1 and CDR2 from the germline V gene are MGHRA and YSYEKL. V shed 1 base and J 4 bases; nucleotides not matched to a gene: 8. The CDR3 has 17 amino acids.

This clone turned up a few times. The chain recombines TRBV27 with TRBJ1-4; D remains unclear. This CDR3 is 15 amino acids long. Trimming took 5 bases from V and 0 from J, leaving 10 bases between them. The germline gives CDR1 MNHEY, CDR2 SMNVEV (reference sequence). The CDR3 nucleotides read TGTGCCAGCAGTCCGCCTCATGCAACTAATGAAAAACTGTTTTTT. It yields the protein CASSPPHATNEKLFF.

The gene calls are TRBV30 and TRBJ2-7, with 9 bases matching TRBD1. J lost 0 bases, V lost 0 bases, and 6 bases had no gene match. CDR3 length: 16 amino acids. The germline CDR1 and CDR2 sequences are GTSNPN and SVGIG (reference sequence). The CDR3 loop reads CAWSVGPGQGSYEQYF. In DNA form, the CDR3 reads TGTGCCTGGAGTGTGGGACCGGGACAGGGCTCCTACGAGCAGTACTTC. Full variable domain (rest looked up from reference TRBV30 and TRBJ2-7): SQTIHQWPATLVQPVGSPLSLECTVEGTSNPNLYWYRQAAGRGLQLLFYSVGIGQISSEVPQNLSASRPQDRQFILSSKKLLLSDSGFYLCAWSVGPGQGSYEQYFGPGTRLTVT.

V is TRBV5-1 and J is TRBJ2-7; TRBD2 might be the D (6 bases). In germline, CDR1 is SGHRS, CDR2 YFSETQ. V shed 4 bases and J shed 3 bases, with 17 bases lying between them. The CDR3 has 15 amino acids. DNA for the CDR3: TGCGCCAGCAGCAGGCGGGACGGACTTTACTACGAGCAGTACTTC. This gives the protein CASSRRDGLYYEQYF. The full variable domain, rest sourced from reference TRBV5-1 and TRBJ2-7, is KAGVTQTPRYLIKTRGQQVTLSCSPISGHRSVSWYQQTPGQGLQFLFEYFSETQRNKGNFPGRFSGRQFSNSRSEMNVSTLELGDSALYLCASSRRDGLYYEQYFGPGTRLTVT.

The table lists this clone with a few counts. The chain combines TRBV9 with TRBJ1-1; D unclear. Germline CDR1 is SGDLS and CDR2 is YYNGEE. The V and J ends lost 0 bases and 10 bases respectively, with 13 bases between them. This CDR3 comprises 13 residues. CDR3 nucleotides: TGTGCCAGCAGCGTAGAGGTTCGGGCGGGAGCTTTCTTT. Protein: CASSVEVRAGAFF.

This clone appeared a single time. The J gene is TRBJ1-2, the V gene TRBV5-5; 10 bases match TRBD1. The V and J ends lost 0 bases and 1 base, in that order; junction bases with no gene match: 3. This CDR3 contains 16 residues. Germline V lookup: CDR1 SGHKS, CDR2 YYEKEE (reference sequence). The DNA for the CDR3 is TGTGCCAGCAGCTTGGCGACAGGGGGCAATAACTATGGCTACACCTTC. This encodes CASSLATGGNNYGYTF. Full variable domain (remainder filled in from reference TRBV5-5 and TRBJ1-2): DAGVTQSPTHLIKTRGQQVTLRCSPISGHKSVSWYQQVLGQGPQFIFQYYEKEERGRGNFPDRFSARQFPNYSSELNVNALLLGDSALYLCASSLATGGNNYGYTFGSGTRLTVV.

In DNA, the CDR3 is TGTGCCAGCAGTGAATGGGCAGGGACTGGAAACACCATATATTTT. Translation: CASSEWAGTGNTIYF. The chain links TRBV2 to TRBJ1-3; possibly TRBD1 for D (5 bases). CDR1 and CDR2 (germline): SNHLY, FYNNEI. V was trimmed by 2 bases and J by 2 bases, leaving 10 bases between them. CDR3 length: 15 amino acids.

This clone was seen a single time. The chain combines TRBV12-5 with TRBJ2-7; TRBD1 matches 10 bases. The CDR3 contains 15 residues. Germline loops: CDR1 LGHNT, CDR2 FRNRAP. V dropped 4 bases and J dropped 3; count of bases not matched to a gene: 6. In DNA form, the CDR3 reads TGTGCTAGTGGTTCTCCCGGGACAGGGGTCTACGAGCAGTACTTC. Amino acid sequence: CASGSPGTGVYEQYF.

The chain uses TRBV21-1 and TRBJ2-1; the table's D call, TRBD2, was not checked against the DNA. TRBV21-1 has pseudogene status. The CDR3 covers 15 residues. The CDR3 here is CASSKFGGGLDEQFF. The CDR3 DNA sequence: TGTGCCAGCAGCAAATTCGGCGGGGGATTGGATGAGCAGTTCTTC.

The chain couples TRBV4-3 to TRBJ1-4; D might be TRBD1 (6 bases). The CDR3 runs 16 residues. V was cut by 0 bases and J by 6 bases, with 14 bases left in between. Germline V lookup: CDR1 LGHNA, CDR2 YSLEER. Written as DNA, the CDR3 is TGCGCCAGCAGCCAAGAAGCACAGGGTTTATATGAAAAACTGTTTTTT. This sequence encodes CASSQEAQGLYEKLFF.

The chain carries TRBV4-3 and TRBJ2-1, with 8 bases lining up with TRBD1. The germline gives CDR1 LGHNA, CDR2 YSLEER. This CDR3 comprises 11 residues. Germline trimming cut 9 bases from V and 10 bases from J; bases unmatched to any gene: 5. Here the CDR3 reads CASSSGGEQFF. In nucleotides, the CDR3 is TGCGCCAGTTCTTCAGGGGGCGAGCAGTTCTTC.

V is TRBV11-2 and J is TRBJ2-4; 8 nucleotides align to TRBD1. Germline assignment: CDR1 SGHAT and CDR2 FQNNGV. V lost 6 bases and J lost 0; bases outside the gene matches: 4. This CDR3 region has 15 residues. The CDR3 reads CASSPGQGAKNIQYF. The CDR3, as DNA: TGTGCCAGCAGTCCAGGACAGGGAGCCAAAAACATTCAGTACTTC.

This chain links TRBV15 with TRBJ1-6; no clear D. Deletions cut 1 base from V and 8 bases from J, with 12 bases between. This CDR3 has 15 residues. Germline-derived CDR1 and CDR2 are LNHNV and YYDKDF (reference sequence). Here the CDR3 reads CATSRVGLSDSPLHF. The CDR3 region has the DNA TGTGCCACCAGCAGAGTAGGGCTATCGGATTCACCCCTCCACTTT.

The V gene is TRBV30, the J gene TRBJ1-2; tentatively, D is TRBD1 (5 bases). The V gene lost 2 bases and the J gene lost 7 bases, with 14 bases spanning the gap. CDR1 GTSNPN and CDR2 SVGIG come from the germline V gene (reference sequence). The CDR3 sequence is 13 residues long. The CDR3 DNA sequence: TGTGCCTGGAGTCGCCAGGGTAATAGTGGCTACACCTTC. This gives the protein CAWSRQGNSGYTF.

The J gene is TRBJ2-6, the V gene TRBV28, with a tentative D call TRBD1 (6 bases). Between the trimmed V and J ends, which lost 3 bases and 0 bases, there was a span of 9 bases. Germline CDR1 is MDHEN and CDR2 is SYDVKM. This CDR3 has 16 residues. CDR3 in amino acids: CASSFTGFSGANVLTF. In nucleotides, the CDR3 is TGTGCCAGCAGTTTTACAGGGTTCTCTGGGGCCAACGTCCTGACTTTC. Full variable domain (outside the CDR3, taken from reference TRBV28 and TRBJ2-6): DVKVTQSSRYLVKRTGEKVFLECVQDMDHENMFWYRQDPGLGLRLIYFSYDVKMKEKGDIPEGYSVSREKKERFSLILESASTNQTSMYLCASSFTGFSGANVLTFGAGSRLTVL.

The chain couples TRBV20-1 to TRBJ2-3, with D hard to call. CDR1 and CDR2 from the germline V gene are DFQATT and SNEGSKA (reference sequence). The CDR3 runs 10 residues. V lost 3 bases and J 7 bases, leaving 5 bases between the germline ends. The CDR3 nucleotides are TGCAGTGCTAGTACATATACGCAGTATTTT. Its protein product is CSASTYTQYF.

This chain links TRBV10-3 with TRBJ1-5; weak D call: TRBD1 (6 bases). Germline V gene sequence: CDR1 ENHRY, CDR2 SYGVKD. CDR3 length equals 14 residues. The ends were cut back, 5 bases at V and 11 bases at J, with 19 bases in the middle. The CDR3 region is CAISNDRLGGAQHF. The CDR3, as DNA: TGTGCCATCAGTAACGACAGGCTTGGGGGAGCCCAGCATTTT.

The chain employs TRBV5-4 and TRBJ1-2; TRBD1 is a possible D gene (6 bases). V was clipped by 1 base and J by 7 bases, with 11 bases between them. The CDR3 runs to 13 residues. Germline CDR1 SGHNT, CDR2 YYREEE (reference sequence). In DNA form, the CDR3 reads TGTGCCAGCAGCTTGTCGGGGGGCAGTGGCTACACCTTC. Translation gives CASSLSGGSGYTF.

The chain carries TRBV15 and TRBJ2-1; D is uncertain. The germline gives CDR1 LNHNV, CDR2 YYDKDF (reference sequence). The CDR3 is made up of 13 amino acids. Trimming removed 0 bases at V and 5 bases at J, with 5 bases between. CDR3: CATSRDRNNEQFF. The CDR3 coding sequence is TGTGCCACCAGCAGAGACAGGAACAATGAGCAGTTCTTC.

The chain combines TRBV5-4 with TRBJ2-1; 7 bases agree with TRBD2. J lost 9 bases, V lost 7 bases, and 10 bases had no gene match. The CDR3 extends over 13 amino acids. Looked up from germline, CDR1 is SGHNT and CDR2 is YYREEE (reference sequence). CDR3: CASRAAGEVEQFF. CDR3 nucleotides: TGTGCCAGCCGGGCGGCGGGAGAAGTTGAGCAGTTCTTC.

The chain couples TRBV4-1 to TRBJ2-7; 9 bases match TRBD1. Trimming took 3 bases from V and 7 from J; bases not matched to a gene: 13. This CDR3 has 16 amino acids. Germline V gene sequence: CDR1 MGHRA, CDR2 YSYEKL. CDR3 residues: CASSHVGQGRHTEQYF. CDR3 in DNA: TGCGCCAGCAGCCATGTTGGACAGGGGAGACATACGGAGCAGTACTTC.

For the CDR3, the DNA is TGTGCCAGCAGCCAGATAACAGGGGGGAACACTGAAGCTTTCTTT. It codes for CASSQITGGNTEAFF. The rearrangement links TRBV9 to TRBJ1-1; 8 bases match TRBD1. This CDR3 is built from 15 residues. The germline V gene encodes CDR1 SGDLS and CDR2 YYNGEE. The trim removed 4 bases at V and 1 base at J, leaving 6 bases unmatched.

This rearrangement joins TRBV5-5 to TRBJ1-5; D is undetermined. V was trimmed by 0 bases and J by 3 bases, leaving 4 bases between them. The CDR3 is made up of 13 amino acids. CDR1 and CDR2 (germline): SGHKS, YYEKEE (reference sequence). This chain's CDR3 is CASSLDTNQPQHF. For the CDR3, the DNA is TGTGCCAGCAGCTTGGACACCAATCAGCCCCAGCATTTT.

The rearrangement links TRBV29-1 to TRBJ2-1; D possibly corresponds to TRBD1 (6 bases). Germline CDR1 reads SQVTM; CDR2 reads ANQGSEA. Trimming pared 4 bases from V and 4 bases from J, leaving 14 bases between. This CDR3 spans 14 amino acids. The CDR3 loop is CSVGGGAEYNEQFF. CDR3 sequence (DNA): TGCAGCGTTGGAGGGGGAGCGGAATACAATGAGCAGTTCTTC.